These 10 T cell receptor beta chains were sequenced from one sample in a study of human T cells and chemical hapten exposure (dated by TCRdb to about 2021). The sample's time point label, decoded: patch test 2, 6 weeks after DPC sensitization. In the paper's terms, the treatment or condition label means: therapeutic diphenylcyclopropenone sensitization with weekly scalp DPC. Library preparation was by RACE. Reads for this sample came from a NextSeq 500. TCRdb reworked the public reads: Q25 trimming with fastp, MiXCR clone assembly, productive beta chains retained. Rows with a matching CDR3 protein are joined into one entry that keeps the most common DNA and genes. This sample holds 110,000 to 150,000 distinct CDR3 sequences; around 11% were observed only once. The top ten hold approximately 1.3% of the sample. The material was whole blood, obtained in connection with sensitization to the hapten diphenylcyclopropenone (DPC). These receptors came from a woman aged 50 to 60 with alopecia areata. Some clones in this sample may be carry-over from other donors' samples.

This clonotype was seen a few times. CDR3: CASRWGLTGEQYF. CDR3 sequence (DNA): TGTGCCAGCAGGTGGGGACTCACGGGGGAGCAGTACTTC. The rearrangement joins TRBV7-2 to TRBJ2-7, with D possibly being TRBD2 (6 bases). The germline gives CDR1 SGHTA, CDR2 FQGNSA. The CDR3 consists of 13 residues. V was trimmed by 6 bases and J by 7 bases, leaving 16 bases between them.

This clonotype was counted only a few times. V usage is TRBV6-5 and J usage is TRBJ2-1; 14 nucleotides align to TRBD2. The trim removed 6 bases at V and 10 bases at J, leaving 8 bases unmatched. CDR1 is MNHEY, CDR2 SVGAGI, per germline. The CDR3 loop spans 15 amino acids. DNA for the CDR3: TGTGCCAGCAGCGCCGGGACTAGCGGGAGTCGGGAGCAGTTCTTC. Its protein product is CASSAGTSGSREQFF.

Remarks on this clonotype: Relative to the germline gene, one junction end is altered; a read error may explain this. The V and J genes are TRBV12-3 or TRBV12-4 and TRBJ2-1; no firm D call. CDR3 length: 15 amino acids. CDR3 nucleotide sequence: TGTGCCAGCAGTTTGGGTGCCGCCTCCCCCAATGAGCGGTTCTTC. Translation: CASSLGAASPNERFF.

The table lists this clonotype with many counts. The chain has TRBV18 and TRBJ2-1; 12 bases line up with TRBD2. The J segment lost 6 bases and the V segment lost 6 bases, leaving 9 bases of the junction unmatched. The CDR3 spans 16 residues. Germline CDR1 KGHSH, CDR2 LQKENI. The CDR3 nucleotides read TGTGCCAGCTCCCCTATCGGACTAGCGGGGCCCAATGAGCAGTTCTTC. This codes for CASSPIGLAGPNEQFF.

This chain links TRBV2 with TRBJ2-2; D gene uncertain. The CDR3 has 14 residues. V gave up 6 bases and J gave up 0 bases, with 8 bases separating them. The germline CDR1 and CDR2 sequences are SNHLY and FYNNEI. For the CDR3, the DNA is TGTGCCAGCAGGGTAGCCTCGAACACCGGGGAGCTGTTTTTT. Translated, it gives CASRVASNTGELFF. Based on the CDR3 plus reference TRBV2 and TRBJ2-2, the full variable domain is EPEVTQTPSHQVTQMGQEVILRCVPISNHLYFYWYRQILGQKVEFLVSFYNNEISEKSEIFDDQFSVERPDGSNFTLKIRSTKLEDSAMYFCASRVASNTGELFFGEGSRLTVL.

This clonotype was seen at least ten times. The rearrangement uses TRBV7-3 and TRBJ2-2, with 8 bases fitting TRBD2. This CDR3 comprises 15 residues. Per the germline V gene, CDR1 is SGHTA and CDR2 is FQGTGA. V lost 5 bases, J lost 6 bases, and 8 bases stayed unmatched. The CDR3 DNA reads TGTGCCAGCAGCCCGGGACTAGTTCTTCCCGGGGAGCTGTTTTTT. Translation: CASSPGLVLPGELFF.

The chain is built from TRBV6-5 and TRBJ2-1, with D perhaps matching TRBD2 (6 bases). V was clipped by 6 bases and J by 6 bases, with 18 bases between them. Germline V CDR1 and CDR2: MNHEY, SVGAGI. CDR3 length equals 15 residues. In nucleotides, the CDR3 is TGTGCCAGCAGGTTAGAGGGGAGGCCGGGCAATGAGCAGTTCTTC. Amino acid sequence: CASRLEGRPGNEQFF.

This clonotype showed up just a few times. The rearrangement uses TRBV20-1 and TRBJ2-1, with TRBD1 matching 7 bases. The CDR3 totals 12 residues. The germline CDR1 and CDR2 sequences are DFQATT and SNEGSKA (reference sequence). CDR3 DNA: TGCAGGCGACAGGGCCTATACAATGAGCAGTTCTTC. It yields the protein CRRQGLYNEQFF.

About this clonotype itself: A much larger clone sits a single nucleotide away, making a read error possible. CDR3 loop: CASSPWTGWTKNIQYF. For the CDR3, the DNA is TGTGCCAGCAGTCCGTGGACAGGGTGGACCAAAAACATTCAGTACTTC. The chain couples TRBV28 to TRBJ2-4, with TRBD1 identical over 8 bases. The CDR3 runs 16 residues. Germline assignment: CDR1 MDHEN and CDR2 SYDVKM. V shed 5 bases, J shed 2 bases, and the junction held 8 bases outside the gene matches.

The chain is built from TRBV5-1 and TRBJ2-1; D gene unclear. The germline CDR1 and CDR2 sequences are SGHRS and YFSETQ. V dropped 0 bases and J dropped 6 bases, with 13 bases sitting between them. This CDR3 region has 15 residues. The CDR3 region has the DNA TGCGCCAGCAGCTTGGAGGCCCAAGAAACCAATGAGCAGTTCTTC. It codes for CASSLEAQETNEQFF.